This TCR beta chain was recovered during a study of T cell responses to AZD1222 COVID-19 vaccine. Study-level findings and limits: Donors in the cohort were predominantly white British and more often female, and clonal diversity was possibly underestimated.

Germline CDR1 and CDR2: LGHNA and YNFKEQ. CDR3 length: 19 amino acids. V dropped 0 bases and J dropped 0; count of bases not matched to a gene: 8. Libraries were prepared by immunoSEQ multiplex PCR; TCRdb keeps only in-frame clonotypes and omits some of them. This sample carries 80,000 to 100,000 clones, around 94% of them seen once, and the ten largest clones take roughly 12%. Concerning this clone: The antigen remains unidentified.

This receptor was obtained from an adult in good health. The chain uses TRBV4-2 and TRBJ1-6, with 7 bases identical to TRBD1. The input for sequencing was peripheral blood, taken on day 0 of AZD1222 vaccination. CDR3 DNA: TGTGCCAGCAGCCAAGATTGGGGACAGAGGAGCTCCTATAATTCACCCCTCCACTTT. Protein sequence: CASSQDWGQRSSYNSPLHF.